Listed below are T cell receptor beta chains from one sample, sequenced in a study of siplizumab effects on memory and regulatory T cells. Clones were read by immunoSEQ multiplex PCR, and TCRdb kept only the in-frame ones, dropping some. The sample lists around 83,000 clones; over 80% were seen once. The sample was CD4+ T cells sorted from blood. All receptors derive from a human donor in good health. Each CDR3 is given with its conserved first and last residue. D genes are given only for firm matches. Part of the rows lack a size; the others show once, few, many or a class for expanded clones.

D	V	size	J	DNA	CDR3
TRBD2	TRBV4-3	.	TRBJ2-1	TGCGCCAGCAGCTTAGCGGGAGGTCTCAATGAGCAGTTCTTC	CASSLAGGLNEQFF
.	TRBV28	.	TRBJ2-2	TGTGCCAGCACCCCCAATGGATCGGGTAACACCGGGGAGCTGTTTTTT	CASTPNGSGNTGELFF
.	TRBV7-7	.	TRBJ2-1	TGTGCTAGCAGCTTAAGTTCGGGTTTAAATGAGCAGTTCTTC	CASSLSSGLNEQFF
.	TRBV7-8	.	TRBJ2-2	TGTGCCAGCAGCTTACACATGGGAACCGGGGAGCTGTTTTTT	CASSLHMGTGELFF
TRBD2	TRBV7-6	.	TRBJ2-2	TGTGCCCTTCTCCGGATAAAACGGGGGGGCACCGGGGAGCTGTTTTTT	CALLRIKRGGTGELFF
.	TRBV11-2	once	TRBJ2-6	TGTGCCAGCAGCCCCCTGCACCTCTCTGGGGCCAACGTCCTGACTTTC	CASSPLHLSGANVLTF
.	TRBV6-6	.	TRBJ1-5	TGTGCCAGCAGTTACTTATATCAGCCCCAGCATTTT	CASSYLYQPQHF
TRBD2	TRBV19	.	TRBJ2-5	TGTGCCAGTAGTATAGGAGGGGCAGCGGGAAGGGAGACCCAGTACTTC	CASSIGGAAGRETQYF
.	TRBV7-8	.	TRBJ2-2	TGTGCCAGCAGCCCCCAGGGGCGCAACACCGGGGAGCTGTTTTTT	CASSPQGRNTGELFF
.	TRBV11-2	.	TRBJ1-2	TGTGCCAGCAGCTTGGGGGCTAACTATGGCTACACCTTC	CASSLGANYGYTF
.	TRBV7-6	.	TRBJ2-7	TGTGCCAGCAGCTTAGGGAACTCCCACGAGCAGTACTTC	CASSLGNSHEQYF
TRBD1	TRBV30	.	TRBJ2-5	TGTGCCTGGTCGGGACAGTCTAGTGGGACCCAGTACTTC	CAWSGQSSGTQYF
.	TRBV27	.	TRBJ1-5	TGTGCCAGCAGAATGAGCGGGGGCGCAGGCCAGCCCCAGCATTTT	CASRMSGGAGQPQHF
TRBD1	TRBV30	once	TRBJ2-3	TGTGCCTGGAGTGGGCACAGGGGTACGGTTGGAGATACGCAGTATTTT	CAWSGHRGTVGDTQYF
TRBD2	TRBV5-1	.	TRBJ2-3	TGCGCCAGCAGCTTATCTCTAGCGGGATTCACAGATACGCAGTATTTT	CASSLSLAGFTDTQYF
.	TRBV19	.	TRBJ1-3	TGTGCCAGTAGTATGGTCTCTGGAAACACCATATATTTT	CASSMVSGNTIYF